One and the same sample provided the 3 T cell receptor beta chains below, sequenced in a study of long-term antiretroviral therapy in people with HIV. Survey-level immunoSEQ v3.0 assays were run. Clones were sequenced by immunoSEQ multiplex PCR, and TCRdb holds only the in-frame ones, with some missing. This sample carries approximately 20,000 clones, 80% to 90% of them seen once, and the ten largest clones take approximately 4.1%. The sample here was unsorted PBMCs, taken 2.1 years after starting antiretroviral therapy. The receptors shown here come from a man aged 18 to 29 with HIV.

The chain has TRBV29-1 and TRBJ2-3, with D perhaps TRBD2 (5 bases). CDR3 length: 9 amino acids. Trimming left V 7 bases short and J 6 bases short, with 5 bases between. Germline CDR1 SQVTM, CDR2 ANQGSEA. The CDR3 loop reads CSAGDTQYF. CDR3 nucleotides: TGCAGCGCGGGGGATACGCAGTATTTT.

The table lists this clone with a count of one. The V call is TRBV18, the J call TRBJ1-3; D possibly corresponds to TRBD1 (5 bases). In germline, CDR1 is KGHSH, CDR2 LQKENI. V dropped 1 base and J dropped 2 bases, with 12 bases sitting between them. This CDR3 contains 16 residues. CDR3 sequence (DNA): TGTGCCAGCTCACCACTCACCGGGACGGCTGGAAACACCATATATTTT. Amino acid sequence: CASSPLTGTAGNTIYF.

This clone has a handful of counts. The chain couples TRBV21-1 to TRBJ2-7; TRBD1, as called in the table, went unchecked against the DNA. TRBV21-1 is recorded as a pseudogene. The length of the CDR3 is 13 residues. CDR3 in DNA: TGTGCCAGCAGCAAAGGGGCAGAGTACGAGCAGTACTTC. Its translation: CASSKGAEYEQYF.